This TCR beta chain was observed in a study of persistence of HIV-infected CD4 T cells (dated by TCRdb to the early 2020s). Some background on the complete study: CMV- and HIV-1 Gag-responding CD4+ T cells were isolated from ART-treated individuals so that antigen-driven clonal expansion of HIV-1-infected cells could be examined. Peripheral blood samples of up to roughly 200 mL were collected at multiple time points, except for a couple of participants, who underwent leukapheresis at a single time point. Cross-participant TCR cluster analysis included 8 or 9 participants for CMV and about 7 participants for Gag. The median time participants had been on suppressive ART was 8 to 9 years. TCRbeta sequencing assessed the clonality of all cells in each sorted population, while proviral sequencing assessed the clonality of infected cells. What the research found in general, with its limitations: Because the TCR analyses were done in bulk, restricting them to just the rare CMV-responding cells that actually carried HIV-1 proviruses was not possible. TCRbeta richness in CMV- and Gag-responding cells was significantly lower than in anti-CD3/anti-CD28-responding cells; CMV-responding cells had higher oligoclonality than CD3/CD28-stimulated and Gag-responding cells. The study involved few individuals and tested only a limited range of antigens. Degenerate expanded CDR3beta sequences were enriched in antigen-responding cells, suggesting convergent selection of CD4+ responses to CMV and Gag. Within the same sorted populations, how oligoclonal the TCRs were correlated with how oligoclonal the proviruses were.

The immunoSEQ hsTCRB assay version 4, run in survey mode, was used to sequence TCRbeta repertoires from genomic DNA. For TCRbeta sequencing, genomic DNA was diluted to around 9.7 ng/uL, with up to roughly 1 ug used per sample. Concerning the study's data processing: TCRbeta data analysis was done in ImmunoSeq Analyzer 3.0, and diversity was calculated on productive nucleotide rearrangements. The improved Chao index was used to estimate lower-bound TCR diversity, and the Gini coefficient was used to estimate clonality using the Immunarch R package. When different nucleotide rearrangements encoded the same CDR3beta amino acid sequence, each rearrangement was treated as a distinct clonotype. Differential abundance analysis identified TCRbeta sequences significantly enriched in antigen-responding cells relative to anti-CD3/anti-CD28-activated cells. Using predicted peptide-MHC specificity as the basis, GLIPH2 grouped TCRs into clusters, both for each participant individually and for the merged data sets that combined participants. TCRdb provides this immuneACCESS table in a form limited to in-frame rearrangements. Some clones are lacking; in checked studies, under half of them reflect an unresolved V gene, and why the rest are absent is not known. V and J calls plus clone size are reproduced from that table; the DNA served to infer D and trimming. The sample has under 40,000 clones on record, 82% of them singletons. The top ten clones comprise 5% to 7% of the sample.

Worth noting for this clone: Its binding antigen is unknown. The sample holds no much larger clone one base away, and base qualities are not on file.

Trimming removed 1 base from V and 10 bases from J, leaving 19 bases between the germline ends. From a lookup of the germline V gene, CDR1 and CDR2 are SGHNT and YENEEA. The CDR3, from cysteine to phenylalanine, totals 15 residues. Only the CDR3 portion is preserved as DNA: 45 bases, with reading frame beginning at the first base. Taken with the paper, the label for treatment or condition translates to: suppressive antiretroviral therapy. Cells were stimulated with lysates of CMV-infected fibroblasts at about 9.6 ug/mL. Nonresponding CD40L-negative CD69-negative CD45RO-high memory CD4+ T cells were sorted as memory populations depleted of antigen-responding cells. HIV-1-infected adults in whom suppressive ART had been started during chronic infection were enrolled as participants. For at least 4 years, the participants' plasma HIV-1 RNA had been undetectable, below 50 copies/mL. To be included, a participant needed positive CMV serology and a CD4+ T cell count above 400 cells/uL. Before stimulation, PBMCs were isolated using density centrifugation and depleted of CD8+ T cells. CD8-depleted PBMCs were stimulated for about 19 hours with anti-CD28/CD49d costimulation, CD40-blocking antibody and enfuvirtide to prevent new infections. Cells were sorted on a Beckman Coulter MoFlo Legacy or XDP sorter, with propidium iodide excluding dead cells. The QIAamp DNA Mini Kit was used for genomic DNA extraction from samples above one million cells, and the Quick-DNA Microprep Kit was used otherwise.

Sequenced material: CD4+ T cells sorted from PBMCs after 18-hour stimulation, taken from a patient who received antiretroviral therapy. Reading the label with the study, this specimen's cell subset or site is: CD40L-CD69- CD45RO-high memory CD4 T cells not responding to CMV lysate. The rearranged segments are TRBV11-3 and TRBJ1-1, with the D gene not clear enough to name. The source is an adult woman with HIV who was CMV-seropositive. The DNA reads TGTGCCAGCAGCTTAGGTGGTAGTAGTGGGAGGTCAGCTTTCTTT. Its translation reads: CASSLGGSSGRSAFF.